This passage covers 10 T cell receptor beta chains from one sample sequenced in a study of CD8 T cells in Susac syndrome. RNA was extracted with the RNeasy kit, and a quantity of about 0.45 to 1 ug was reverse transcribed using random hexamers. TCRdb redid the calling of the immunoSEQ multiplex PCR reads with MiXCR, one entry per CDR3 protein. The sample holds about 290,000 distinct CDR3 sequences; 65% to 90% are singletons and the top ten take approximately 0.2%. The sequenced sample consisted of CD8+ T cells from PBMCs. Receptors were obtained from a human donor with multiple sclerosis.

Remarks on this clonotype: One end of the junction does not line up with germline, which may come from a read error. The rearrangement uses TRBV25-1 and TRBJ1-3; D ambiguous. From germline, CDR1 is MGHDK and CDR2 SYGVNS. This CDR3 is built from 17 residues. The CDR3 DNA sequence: TGTGTCAGCAGTGATCCCACGAACTGGCTCTCTGGAAACACCATATATTTT. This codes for CVSSDPTNWLSGNTIYF.

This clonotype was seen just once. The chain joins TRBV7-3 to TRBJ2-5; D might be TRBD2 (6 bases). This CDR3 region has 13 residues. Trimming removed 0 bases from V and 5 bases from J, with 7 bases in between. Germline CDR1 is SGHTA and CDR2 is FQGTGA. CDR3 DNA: TGTGCCAGCAGCTTAACCCGGGGGGAGACCCAGTACTTC. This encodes CASSLTRGETQYF. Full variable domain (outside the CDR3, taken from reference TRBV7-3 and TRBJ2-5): GAGVSQTPSNKVTEKGKYVELRCDPISGHTALYWYRQSLGQGPEFLIYFQGTGAADDSGLPNDRFFAVRPEGSVSTLKIQRTERGDSAVYLCASSLTRGETQYFGPGTRLLVL.

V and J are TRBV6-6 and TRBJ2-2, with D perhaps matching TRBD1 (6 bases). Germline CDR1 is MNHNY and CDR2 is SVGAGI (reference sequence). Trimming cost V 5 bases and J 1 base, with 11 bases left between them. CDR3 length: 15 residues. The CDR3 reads CASSPQGWNTGELFF. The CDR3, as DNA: TGTGCCAGCAGTCCGCAGGGGTGGAACACCGGGGAGCTGTTTTTT.

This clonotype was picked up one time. This chain's CDR3 is CASSPIQGTSGRDEQFF. The CDR3 DNA is TGCGCCAGCAGCCCAATACAGGGGACTAGCGGGAGAGATGAGCAGTTCTTC. This chain joins TRBV4-1 and TRBJ2-1, with TRBD2 matching 14 bases. V gave up 4 bases and J gave up 8 bases; unmatched junction bases: 10. The CDR3 consists of 17 residues. CDR1 MGHRA and CDR2 YSYEKL come from the germline V gene.

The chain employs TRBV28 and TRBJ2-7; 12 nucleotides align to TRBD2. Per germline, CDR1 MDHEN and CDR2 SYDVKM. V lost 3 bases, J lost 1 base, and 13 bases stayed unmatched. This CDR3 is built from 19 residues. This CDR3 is CASSFSVLAGGPLSYEQYF. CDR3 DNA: TGTGCCAGCAGTTTCTCGGTGCTAGCGGGAGGGCCCCTGTCCTACGAGCAGTACTTC. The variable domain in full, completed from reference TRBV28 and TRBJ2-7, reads DVKVTQSSRYLVKRTGEKVFLECVQDMDHENMFWYRQDPGLGLRLIYFSYDVKMKEKGDIPEGYSVSREKKERFSLILESASTNQTSMYLCASSFSVLAGGPLSYEQYFGPGTRLTVT.

CDR3 in DNA: TGTGCCAGCAGTGAAGCCAATCATAAAGGGCGGACAGAACTTTATAGCAATCAGCCCCAGCATTTT. It codes for CASSEANHKGRTELYSNQPQHF. This chain links TRBV6-1 with TRBJ1-5, with D possibly being TRBD1 (6 bases). V lost 0 bases and J lost 0, with 27 bases in between. Germline values: CDR1 MNHNS, CDR2 SASEGT. This CDR3 spans 22 amino acids.

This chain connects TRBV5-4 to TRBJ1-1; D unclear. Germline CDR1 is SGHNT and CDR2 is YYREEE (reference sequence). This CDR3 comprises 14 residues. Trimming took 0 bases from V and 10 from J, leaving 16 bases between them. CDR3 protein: CASSLERAPHGAFF. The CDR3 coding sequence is TGTGCCAGCAGCTTGGAAAGGGCCCCCCATGGAGCTTTCTTT.

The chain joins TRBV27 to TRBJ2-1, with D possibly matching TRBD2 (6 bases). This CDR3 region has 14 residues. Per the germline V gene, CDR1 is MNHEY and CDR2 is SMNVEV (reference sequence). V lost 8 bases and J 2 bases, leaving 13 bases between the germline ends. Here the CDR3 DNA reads TGTGCCAGCGGATCCGCGGGGACCTACAATGAGCAGTTCTTC. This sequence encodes CASGSAGTYNEQFF.

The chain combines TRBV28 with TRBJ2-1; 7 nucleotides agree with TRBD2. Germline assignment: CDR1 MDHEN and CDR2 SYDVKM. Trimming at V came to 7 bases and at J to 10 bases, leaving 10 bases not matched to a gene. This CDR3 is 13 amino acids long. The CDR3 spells CASTLSPGGEQFF. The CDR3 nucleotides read TGTGCCAGCACCCTTAGCCCGGGAGGCGAGCAGTTCTTC.

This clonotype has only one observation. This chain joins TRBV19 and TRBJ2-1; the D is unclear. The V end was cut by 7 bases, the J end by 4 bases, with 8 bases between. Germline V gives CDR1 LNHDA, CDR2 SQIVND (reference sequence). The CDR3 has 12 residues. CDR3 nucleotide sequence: TGTGCCAGTAAGGAGTCGTACAATGAGCAGTTCTTC. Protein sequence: CASKESYNEQFF.